This T cell receptor (beta chain) was retrieved from a study of Graves' ophthalmopathy and Graves' hyperthyroidism. Regarding the study as a whole: Appearing in blood as well were most expanded thyroid clonotypes above 0.001 frequency.

RNA transcripts were the template, and TCR beta CDR3 regions were amplified from them. HTBI primers were used in a first-round RT-PCR, which preceded a second-round multiplex PCR. A single record per CDR3 protein comes from TCRdb applying MiXCR to the multiplex PCR reads. Here the sample spans about 1.1 million distinct CDR3 sequences, 35% to 40% being singletons. Germline CDR1 MNHNY, CDR2 SVGAGI (reference sequence). The CDR3 length is 15 residues. Trimming shortened V by 2 bases and J by 4 bases, and 12 bases separated the two germline ends. Hyperthyroidism cases were recent diagnoses of under 2 months' duration in people aged 18 to 65. Thyroid ultrasound, orbital computed tomography, TRAb, serum thyroxine and clinical symptoms formed the basis of diagnosis. On this clonotype itself: Its antigen is currently unknown.

Sequencing input: peripheral blood or thyroid tissue (not recorded which). The V and J genes are TRBV6-6 and TRBJ1-5; tentatively, D is TRBD1 (6 bases). The receptor comes from an adult man with Graves' hyperthyroidism. CDR3 in amino acids: CASSYPQGWNQPQHF. CDR3 nucleotides: TGTGCCAGCAGTTACCCACAGGGTTGGAATCAGCCCCAGCATTTT.